This T cell receptor beta chain was recorded in a study of T cells in narcolepsy. As for the study in general: Enrolled donors included narcolepsy type 1 or type 2 patients and healthy controls. Study-level results: No autoreactive T cell clone sequences appeared in some memory CD4+ repertoires. Healthy controls reportedly lacked the autoreactive clonotypes serially found in patients' blood. Comparing one patient's CSF and blood CD4+ clonotypes highlighted HCRT- and TRIB2-specific autoreactive clonotypes.

The table came from immunoSEQ multiplex PCR; TCRdb's copy has only in-frame clones and leaves some out. The sample has 25,000 to 35,000 clones, 82% seen once. Note on this clone: Its antigen remains unknown.

CDR1 and CDR2 (germline): SGHTA, FQGTGA. J gave up 4 bases and V 0 bases, and 1 base lay outside the gene matches. This CDR3 has 16 amino acids. V is TRBV7-3 and J is TRBJ2-2; TRBD1 matches 11 bases. This TCR was recovered from a human donor with narcolepsy. Specimen: CD45RA- memory CD4+ T cells from PBMCs. The CDR3 DNA reads TGTGCCAGCAGCTTAACGGGGACAGGGGGCACCGGGGAGCTGTTTTTT. Translating it yields CASSLTGTGGTGELFF.